Shown below are 9 T cell receptor beta chains from a single sample sequenced in a study of T cell changes during pregnancy in multiple sclerosis. The method was immunoSEQ multiplex PCR; TCRdb's version includes in-frame clones alone and lacks a portion of them. The repertoire has some 37,000 clones, about nine tenths of them found once; the top ten carry under 0.45%. Source: CD4+ T cells from peripheral blood mononuclear cells, taken after pregnancy. Receptors were obtained from a female donor in good health, enrolled as a control in a pregnancy study.

The rearrangement links TRBV13 to TRBJ1-1; tentatively, D is TRBD1 (6 bases). CDR3 length equals 15 residues. The germline V gene has CDR1 PRHDT and CDR2 FYEKMQ (reference sequence). Trimming shortened V by 3 bases and J by 2 bases, and 13 bases separated the two germline ends. DNA for the CDR3: TGTGCCAGCAGCTTGAGAAGGGGGACAAACACTGAAGCTTTCTTT. Protein sequence: CASSLRRGTNTEAFF.

The chain joins TRBV2 to TRBJ2-7; maybe TRBD2 (6 bases). Germline V CDR1 and CDR2: SNHLY, FYNNEI. This CDR3 has 15 amino acids. Trimming cost V 4 bases and J 1 base, with 14 bases left between them. The CDR3: CASSGYGRGSYEQYF. CDR3 DNA sequence: TGTGCCAGCAGTGGGTACGGGAGAGGGTCCTACGAGCAGTACTTC.

The V call is TRBV7-2, the J call TRBJ1-5; perhaps TRBD1 as D (5 bases). Deletions cut 6 bases from V and 1 base from J, with 10 bases between. The CDR3 spans 14 residues. From germline, CDR1 is SGHTA and CDR2 FQGNSA. The CDR3 loop reads CASRPGQSNQPQHF. The CDR3, as DNA: TGTGCCAGCAGACCAGGGCAGAGCAATCAGCCCCAGCATTTT.

The rearrangement links TRBV19 to TRBJ2-4; 8 positions match TRBD2. Germline V lookup: CDR1 LNHDA, CDR2 SQIVND (reference sequence). This CDR3 spans 18 amino acids. Trimming cost V 1 base and J 0 bases; bases outside gene matches: 8. The CDR3, as DNA: TGTGCCAGTAGTATAGGTCAGCGGGAGACCCTAGCCAAAAACATTCAGTACTTC. Amino acid sequence: CASSIGQRETLAKNIQYF. Using reference TRBV19 and TRBJ2-4 for the parts outside the CDR3, the full variable domain is DGGITQSPKYLFRKEGQNVTLSCEQNLNHDAMYWYRQDPGQGLRLIYYSQIVNDFQKGDIAEGYSVSREKKESFPLTVTSAQKNPTAFYLCASSIGQRETLAKNIQYFGAGTRLSVL.

The rearrangement uses TRBV4-1 and TRBJ2-1, with 9 bases aligning to TRBD2. V lost 0 bases to trimming and J lost 7 bases; unmatched junction nucleotides: 10. CDR1 and CDR2 from the germline V gene are MGHRA and YSYEKL. The CDR3 runs 17 residues. The CDR3 sequence is CASSQDRGAGGNNEQFF. The CDR3 DNA reads as TGCGCCAGCAGCCAAGATCGTGGCGCGGGAGGGAATAATGAGCAGTTCTTC.

The J gene is TRBJ2-1, the V gene TRBV7-9; D unclear. Trimming left V 6 bases short and J 0 bases short, with 18 bases between. This CDR3 is built from 17 residues. Per the germline V gene, CDR1 is SEHNR and CDR2 is FQNEAQ (reference sequence). This CDR3 reads CASSDIPQASSYNEQFF. For the CDR3, the DNA is TGTGCCAGCAGTGATATCCCCCAGGCCAGCTCCTACAATGAGCAGTTCTTC.

The V gene is TRBV30, the J gene TRBJ1-2, with D possibly being TRBD1 (6 bases). Looked up from germline, CDR1 is GTSNPN and CDR2 is SVGIG (reference sequence). CDR3 length equals 17 residues. V was clipped by 0 bases and J by 8 bases, with 25 bases between them. The CDR3 region is CAWSVKGVLGAFGGYTF. In nucleotides, the CDR3 is TGTGCCTGGAGTGTAAAAGGGGTTTTGGGGGCCTTCGGGGGCTACACCTTC.

Turning to this clone: The same CDR3 can be traced to other DNA sequences in this sample. V gene TRBV5-1 combines with J gene TRBJ2-3; a possible D gene is TRBD2 (6 bases). V shed 0 bases and J shed 0 bases, with 8 bases lying between them. Per germline, CDR1 SGHRS and CDR2 YFSETQ. This CDR3 is built from 15 residues. The CDR3 DNA reads TGCGCCAGCAGCTTGGACGGGACTAGCACAGATACGCAGTATTTT. This translates into CASSLDGTSTDTQYF.

The chain carries TRBV15 and TRBJ2-1; D is perhaps TRBD2 (5 bases). The germline CDR1 and CDR2 sequences are LNHNV and YYDKDF (reference sequence). The CDR3 sequence is 14 residues long. V was trimmed by 2 bases and J by 7 bases, leaving 12 bases between them. The DNA for the CDR3 is TGTGCCACCAGCAGACAAGCGGCAGGAAATGAGCAGTTCTTC. Its translation: CATSRQAAGNEQFF. The variable domain in full, completed from reference TRBV15 and TRBJ2-1, reads DAMVIQNPRYQVTQFGKPVTLSCSQTLNHNVMYWYQQKSSQAPKLLFHYYDKDFNNEADTPDNFQSRRPNTSFCFLDIRSPGLGDTAMYLCATSRQAAGNEQFFGPGTRLTVL.